This T cell receptor (beta chain) originates from a study of blood T cells in healthy people across ages. Whole-study findings and limits: Diversity of TCR beta per million T cells declined in a roughly linear way with age.

Using a J-beta primer mix together with a sample-barcoded 5' primer, a second PCR was run for roughly 6 to 11 cycles. Via MiXCR, TCRdb re-called the 5' RACE reads, giving one row per CDR3 protein. The sample gives 580,000 or so distinct CDR3 sequences, 45% to 55% of which show up once; about 22% is in the top ten. This clonotype was found a few times. Antigen unknown. Peripheral blood from each donor was collected in a volume of 8.5 to 10 milliliters. The sample comprised blood. The source of this sequence is an older man in good health.

Here the CDR3 DNA reads TGCAGCGTTGAAAGGGGAACCAATGAGCAGTTCTTC. Translated, it gives CSVERGTNEQFF. This chain connects TRBV29-1 to TRBJ2-1; perhaps TRBD1 as D (5 bases). The germline CDR1 and CDR2 sequences are SQVTM and ANQGSEA. V was cut by 2 bases and J by 6 bases, with 8 bases left in between. The CDR3 runs 12 residues.